This TCR beta chain was identified in a study of a mutant IDH1 vaccine in newly diagnosed glioma. As for the study in general: Treated patients comprised approximately 60% males and about 40% females, mean age about 38 years.

The CDR3 is 14 amino acids. The germline CDR1 and CDR2 sequences are SGHTA and FQGNSA. Trimming pared 6 bases from V and 0 bases from J, leaving 10 bases between. Time point denoted: week 47, end of study. Topical imiquimod accompanied each vaccine dose, which consisted of 300 ug of mutant IDH1 20-mer peptide. New IDH1-mutant, ATRX-lost WHO grade 3 or 4 astrocytomas occurred in donors. The data were produced by immunoSEQ multiplex PCR, yet TCRdb's version contains in-frame clones alone and is incomplete. The sample lists 35,000 to 40,000 clones, roughly 70% occurring once. Comment on this clone: Antigen unknown.

The starting material was PBMCs, obtained from a glioma patient whose treatment included an IDH1 peptide vaccine. The rearrangement uses TRBV7-2 and TRBJ2-3, with a weak D call TRBD2 (6 bases). The clonotype originates from a middle-aged man with glioma. The CDR3 protein is CASRPGLSTDTQYF. The CDR3 DNA follows: TGTGCCAGCAGGCCGGGACTCAGCACAGATACGCAGTATTTT.